This TCR beta chain appears in the sequencing data of a study of T cells in tumors after PD-1 blockade. Profiled with immunoSEQ multiplex PCR; TCRdb holds only in-frame clones, not every one. The data show tens of thousands of clones, with roughly 70% seen just once and roughly 4.7% held by the top ten. The V gene lost 2 bases and the J gene lost 2 bases, with 6 bases spanning the gap. This CDR3 is built from 13 residues. CDR1 is MNHEY and CDR2 is SMNVEV in the germline V gene (reference sequence). This clone was seen just once. Its antigen is currently unknown. The study, taken as a whole, reports: Peripheral recruitment is suggested, as some novel exhausted tumor clones were in pre-treatment blood.

The clonotype was recovered from a human donor with basal cell carcinoma. The rearrangement uses TRBV27 and TRBJ1-2; D is ambiguous. Specimen: PBMCs, collected after anti-PD-1 treatment. The CDR3 loop is CASSLSWNYGYTF. CDR3 sequence (DNA): TGTGCCAGCAGTTTAAGTTGGAACTATGGCTACACCTTC.